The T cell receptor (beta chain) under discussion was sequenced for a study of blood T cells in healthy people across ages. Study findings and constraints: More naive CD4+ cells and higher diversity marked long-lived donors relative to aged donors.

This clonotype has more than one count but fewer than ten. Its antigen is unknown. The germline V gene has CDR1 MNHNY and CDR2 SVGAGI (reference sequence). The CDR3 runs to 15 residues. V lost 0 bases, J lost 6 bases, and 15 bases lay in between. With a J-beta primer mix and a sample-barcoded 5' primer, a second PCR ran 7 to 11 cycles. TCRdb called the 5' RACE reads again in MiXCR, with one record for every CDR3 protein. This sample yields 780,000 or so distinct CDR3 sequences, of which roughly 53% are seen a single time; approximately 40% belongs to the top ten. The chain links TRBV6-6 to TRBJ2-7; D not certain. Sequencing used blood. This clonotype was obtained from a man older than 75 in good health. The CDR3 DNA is TGTGCCAGCAGTTACTCCCACGGAGAAGGTTTCGAGCAGTACTTC. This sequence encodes CASSYSHGEGFEQYF.